These T cell receptor beta chains were read from a single sample in a study of vaccination and CD4 T cells after COVID-19. TCRdb independently ran MiXCR on the PCR reads; one entry per CDR3 protein. The table lists fewer than 7,500 distinct CDR3 sequences, roughly 33% of them singletons. No antigen is known for these receptors. Sequencing was carried out using CD4+ T cells from blood, cultured in vitro. The receptors were sampled from a human donor in good health. Each CDR3 is given without its conserved first and last residue. Each record gives: V gene, J gene, CDR3 protein.

v_call: TRBV28
j_call: TRBJ1-2
cdr3_aa: ASSLDNQAENYGYT

v_call: TRBV27
j_call: TRBJ1-2
cdr3_aa: ASSTLTGGPNGYT

v_call: TRBV6-1
j_call: TRBJ1-1
cdr3_aa: ASTQGVGTEAF

v_call: TRBV19
j_call: TRBJ1-6
cdr3_aa: ASKGGIGIESPLH

v_call: TRBV20-1
j_call: TRBJ1-2
cdr3_aa: SARGLGQGRSVFSYGYT

v_call: TRBV7-7
j_call: TRBJ2-5
cdr3_aa: ASSPQDGETQY

v_call: TRBV10-3
j_call: TRBJ2-3
cdr3_aa: AISRGGLTDTQY

v_call: TRBV11-1
j_call: TRBJ2-3
cdr3_aa: ASSLHEGLTDTQY

v_call: TRBV12-3/TRBV12-4
j_call: TRBJ1-1
cdr3_aa: ASRAMTGNTEAF

v_call: TRBV6-1
j_call: TRBJ2-7
cdr3_aa: ASWGGTGSYEQY

v_call: TRBV6-5
j_call: TRBJ2-3
cdr3_aa: ASSYSRPKRGPWVDTQY

v_call: TRBV10-1
j_call: TRBJ2-4
cdr3_aa: ASSESVAKNIQY

v_call: TRBV11-2
j_call: TRBJ2-5
cdr3_aa: ASSPPSETQY

v_call: TRBV5-5
j_call: TRBJ1-1
cdr3_aa: ASSLEIVSMNTEAF

v_call: TRBV6-5
j_call: TRBJ2-3
cdr3_aa: ASSYGRGQGRRDTQY

v_call: TRBV5-1
j_call: TRBJ1-1
cdr3_aa: ASSLDRGAEAF

v_call: TRBV20-1
j_call: TRBJ2-7
cdr3_aa: SAQNPGHLYEQY

v_call: TRBV28
j_call: TRBJ1-1
cdr3_aa: ASNRVGAF

v_call: TRBV6-1
j_call: TRBJ1-1
cdr3_aa: ASRGRGGTEAF

v_call: TRBV4-2
j_call: TRBJ2-7
cdr3_aa: ASSQAGTEGYEQY

v_call: TRBV29-1
j_call: TRBJ1-2
cdr3_aa: SVTGGNYGYT

v_call: TRBV19
j_call: TRBJ2-7
cdr3_aa: ASSRGQGGGYEQY

v_call: TRBV20-1
j_call: TRBJ2-7
cdr3_aa: SARRRSLLSYEQY

v_call: TRBV28
j_call: TRBJ1-5
cdr3_aa: ASIAGQGFQPQH